These T cell receptor beta chains were read from a single sample in a study of blood T cell repertoires in COVID-19. Generated by immunoSEQ multiplex PCR, the TCRdb table keeps only in-frame clones and is missing some. This table has tens of thousands of clones, around 78% appearing once. The specimen sequenced was peripheral blood. These receptors originate from a human donor in a cohort sampled during active COVID-19. CDR3s include the opening cysteine and the closing phenylalanine or tryptophan. The D gene is left open where the match is weak. A row's size may be missing; if present it is once, few, many or a size class.

len,d_gene,v_gene,j_gene,abundance,CDR3aa,CDR3nt
15,NA,TRBV5-1,TRBJ2-7,NA,CASSLDLTRPEVQYF,TGCGCCAGCAGCTTGGACCTTACTAGACCGGAGGTGCAGTACTTC
13,NA,TRBV7-7,TRBJ2-1,NA,CASSLDSYNEQFF,TGTGCTAGCAGCCTGGACAGCTACAATGAGCAGTTCTTC
15,NA,TRBV9,TRBJ2-5,NA,CASSVAGRFAETQYF,TGTGCCAGCAGCGTAGCTGGCAGATTTGCTGAGACCCAGTACTTC
13,NA,TRBV2,TRBJ1-2,NA,CATLAYLEDGYTF,TGTGCCACCCTAGCTTACCTAGAGGATGGCTACACCTTC
15,NA,TRBV7-9,TRBJ1-2,few,CASSLMADTNYGYTF,TGTGCCAGCAGCTTAATGGCAGATACTAACTATGGCTACACCTTC
11,TRBD1,TRBV19,TRBJ2-1,NA,CATTGGHEQFF,TGTGCCACAACAGGGGGCCACGAGCAGTTCTTC
17,NA,TRBV7-8,TRBJ2-2,NA,CASSSYRDRANTGELFF,TGTGCCAGCAGCTCTTACAGGGATAGGGCGAACACCGGGGAGCTGTTTTTT
14,NA,TRBV7-9,TRBJ1-1,NA,CASSLATANTEAFF,TGTGCCAGCAGCTTAGCGACAGCGAACACTGAAGCTTTCTTT
17,NA,TRBV9,TRBJ2-2,NA,CASSPHVGSGDTGELFF,TGTGCCAGCAGCCCCCATGTTGGTAGCGGAGACACCGGGGAGCTGTTTTTT
13,NA,TRBV6-6,TRBJ2-5,NA,CASRRQVQETQYF,TGTGCCAGCAGAAGACAGGTCCAAGAGACCCAGTACTTC
14,TRBD1,TRBV28,TRBJ1-5,NA,CASRPTGGSQPQHF,TGTGCCAGCAGGCCTACAGGGGGCAGTCAGCCCCAGCATTTT
11,NA,TRBV11-2,TRBJ2-7,NA,CASSSPGEQYF,TGTGCCAGCAGCTCCCCGGGGGAGCAGTACTTC
15,NA,TRBV9,TRBJ2-7,NA,CASSPGLPSSYEQYF,TGTGCCAGCAGCCCAGGACTTCCCAGCTCCTACGAGCAGTACTTC
15,TRBD2,TRBV11-2,TRBJ2-7,once,CASSPLSGRAWEQYF,TGTGCCAGCAGCCCTCTTAGCGGGAGGGCCTGGGAGCAGTACTTC
17,NA,TRBV27,TRBJ2-7,once,CASSFSQGYRRSYEQYF,TGTGCCAGCAGTTTCTCACAGGGTTATCGACGCTCCTACGAGCAGTACTTC
13,TRBD2,TRBV6-5,TRBJ2-3,once,CASKSSGTDTQYF,TGTGCCAGCAAATCTAGCGGGACAGATACGCAGTATTTT
17,TRBD1,TRBV7-2,TRBJ2-5,NA,CASSLGPGNRGRETQYF,TGTGCCAGCAGCTTAGGCCCGGGGAACAGGGGGCGTGAGACCCAGTACTTC
14,TRBD1,TRBV19,TRBJ1-5,NA,CASRAGQVDQPQHF,TGTGCCAGTAGGGCCGGACAGGTCGATCAGCCCCAGCATTTT
19,TRBD2,TRBV5-4,TRBJ2-3,NA,CASSLAFGTSGSRTDTQYF,TGTGCCAGCAGCTTGGCTTTCGGGACTAGCGGGAGTAGAACAGATACGCAGTATTTT
13,NA,TRBV18,TRBJ2-7,NA,CASSPGGSGEQYF,TGTGCCAGCTCACCAGGGGGGAGTGGGGAGCAGTACTTC
14,TRBD1,TRBV27,TRBJ1-2,NA,CASSSPGQGRGYTF,TGTGCCAGCAGTTCACCGGGACAGGGGAGGGGCTACACCTTC
13,NA,TRBV5-1,TRBJ1-1,NA,CASSLGRDTEAFF,TGCGCCAGCAGCTTGGGCCGGGACACTGAAGCTTTCTTT
15,NA,TRBV3-1/TRBV3-2,TRBJ1-6,few,CASSQIAGIGSPLHF,TGTGCCAGCAGCCAAATCGCAGGGATCGGTTCACCCCTCCACTTT
15,NA,TRBV1,TRBJ1-4,NA,CTSSQAYSPTGKLFF,TGCACCAGCAGCCAAGCCTACTCCCCGACTGGAAAACTGTTTTTT
14,TRBD1,TRBV18,TRBJ1-6,NA,CASSQDRGNSPLHF,TGTGCCAGCTCACAGGACAGGGGAAATTCACCCCTCCACTTT
14,NA,TRBV2,TRBJ1-5,NA,CASSADSSNQPQHF,TGTGCCAGCAGTGCAGACAGTAGCAATCAGCCCCAGCATTTT
17,NA,TRBV5-1,TRBJ1-4,few,CASSCRWRALLDEKLFF,TGCGCCAGCAGCTGCCGGTGGAGGGCGCTGCTTGATGAAAAACTGTTTTTT
14,NA,TRBV30,TRBJ2-1,NA,CAWKKQGPYNEQFF,TGTGCCTGGAAAAAACAGGGACCATACAATGAGCAGTTCTTC
15,TRBD1,TRBV3-1/TRBV3-2,TRBJ2-7,NA,CASSQGGQGYYEQYF,TGTGCCAGCAGCCAAGGCGGACAGGGCTACTACGAGCAGTACTTC
17,NA,TRBV7-8,TRBJ2-1,NA,CASSLTPFEAGYNEQFF,TGTGCCAGCAGCTTAACACCATTCGAAGCAGGGTACAATGAGCAGTTCTTC
18,NA,TRBV7-6,TRBJ1-6,NA,CASSFRSGAGDHNSPLHF,TGTGCCAGCAGCTTTAGGAGCGGGGCGGGGGACCATAATTCACCCCTCCACTTT
16,TRBD2,TRBV11-2,TRBJ2-7,NA,CASSSPSGRSSYEQYF,TGTGCCAGCAGCTCCCCTAGCGGGAGGTCCTCCTACGAGCAGTACTTC
15,NA,TRBV7-8,TRBJ2-1,once,CASSLPLGSYNEQFF,TGTGCCAGCAGCTTACCACTAGGATCATACAATGAGCAGTTCTTC
17,TRBD1,TRBV7-2,TRBJ2-3,NA,CASSQGTGRHTRDTQYF,TGTGCCAGCAGCCAGGGGACAGGTAGACACACACGAGATACGCAGTATTTT
15,TRBD1,TRBV11-2,TRBJ1-1,once,CASSLTGGRGTEAFF,TGTGCCAGCAGCCTGACAGGGGGCCGGGGAACTGAAGCTTTCTTT
14,TRBD1,TRBV5-1,TRBJ1-1,NA,CASRLTGGGNEAFF,TGCGCCAGCAGGTTGACAGGGGGCGGGAATGAAGCTTTCTTT
16,TRBD2,TRBV27,TRBJ2-7,NA,CASRTTSGSLSYEQYF,TGTGCCAGCAGGACTACTAGCGGGAGCTTGTCCTACGAGCAGTACTTC
14,TRBD2,TRBV5-1,TRBJ2-7,NA,CASSLVAGAYEQYF,TGCGCCAGCAGCTTGGTAGCGGGGGCCTACGAGCAGTACTTC